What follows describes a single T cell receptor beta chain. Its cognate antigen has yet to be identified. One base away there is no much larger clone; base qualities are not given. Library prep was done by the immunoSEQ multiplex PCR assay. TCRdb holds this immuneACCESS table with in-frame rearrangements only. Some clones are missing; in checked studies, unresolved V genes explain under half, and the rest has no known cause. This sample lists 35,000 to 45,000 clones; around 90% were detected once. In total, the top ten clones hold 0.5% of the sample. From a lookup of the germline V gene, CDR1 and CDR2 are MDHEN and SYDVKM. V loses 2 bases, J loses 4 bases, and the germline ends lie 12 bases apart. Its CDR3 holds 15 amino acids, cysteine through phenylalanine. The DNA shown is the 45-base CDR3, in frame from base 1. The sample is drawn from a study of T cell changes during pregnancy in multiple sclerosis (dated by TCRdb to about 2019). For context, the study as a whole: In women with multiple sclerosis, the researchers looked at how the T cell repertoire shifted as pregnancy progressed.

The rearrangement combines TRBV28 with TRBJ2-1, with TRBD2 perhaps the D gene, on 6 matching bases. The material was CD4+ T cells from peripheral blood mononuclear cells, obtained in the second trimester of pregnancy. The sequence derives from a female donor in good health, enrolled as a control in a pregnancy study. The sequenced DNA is TGTGCCAGCAGTTTAAGGAGTAGCGGATACAATGAGCAGTTCTTC. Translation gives CASSLRSSGYNEQFF.